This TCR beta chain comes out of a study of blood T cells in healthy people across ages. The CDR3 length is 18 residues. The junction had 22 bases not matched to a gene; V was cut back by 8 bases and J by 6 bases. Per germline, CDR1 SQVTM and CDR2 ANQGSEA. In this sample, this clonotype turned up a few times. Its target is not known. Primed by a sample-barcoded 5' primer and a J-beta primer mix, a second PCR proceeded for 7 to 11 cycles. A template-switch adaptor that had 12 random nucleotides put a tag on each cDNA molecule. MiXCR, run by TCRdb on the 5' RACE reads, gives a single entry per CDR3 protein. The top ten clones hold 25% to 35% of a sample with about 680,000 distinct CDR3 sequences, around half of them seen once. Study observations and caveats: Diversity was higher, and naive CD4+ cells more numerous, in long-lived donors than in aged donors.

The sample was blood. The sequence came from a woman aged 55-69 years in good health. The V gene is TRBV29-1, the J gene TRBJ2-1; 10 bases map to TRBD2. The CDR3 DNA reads TGCAGCACCGACAGGGGTTGGGCTAGCGGGAGCTGGAGCAATGAGCAGTTCTTC. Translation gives CSTDRGWASGSWSNEQFF.